The rows below give T cell receptor beta chains drawn from one sample of a study of T cell repertoires in aging, cancer and after chemotherapy. Each CDR3 protein is one row after TCRdb ran MiXCR on the multiplex PCR reads. The sample records roughly 3,500 distinct CDR3 sequences, over 40% being singletons. The specimen sequenced was blood. These receptors all stem from a human donor with a solid tumor. Each CDR3 is given with its conserved first and last residue. The D gene is left open where the match is weak. The listing skips clone size in some rows; elsewhere it reads once, few, many or a size class.

D	J	size	V	CDR3	DNA
.	TRBJ1-2	few	TRBV7-2	CASSPPGALNYGYTF	TGTGCCAGCAGCCCCCCGGGGGCCCTTAACTATGGCTACACCTTC
TRBD1	TRBJ1-1	.	TRBV5-4	CASSLSGQGSTEAFF	TGTGCCAGCAGCTTGAGTGGACAGGGGAGCACTGAAGCTTTCTTT
.	TRBJ2-3	few	TRBV7-2	CASSSGHPSTDTQYF	TGTGCCAGCAGCAGTGGACACCCTAGCACAGATACGCAGTATTTT
TRBD1	TRBJ1-2	.	TRBV5-4	CASSVQGTGARGYTF	TGTGCCAGCAGCGTGCAGGGGACAGGGGCTCGTGGCTACACCTTC
TRBD2	TRBJ2-5	.	TRBV7-2	CASSTPGTSGRETQYF	TGTGCCAGCAGTACCCCCGGGACTAGCGGGAGGGAGACCCAGTACTTC
TRBD1	TRBJ2-2	.	TRBV6-5	CASCPGQGSTGELFF	TGTGCCAGCTGCCCGGGACAGGGTAGCACCGGGGAGCTGTTTTTT
TRBD2	TRBJ2-1	.	TRBV19	CASTGRSGRSSEQFF	TGTGCCAGTACGGGTCGTAGCGGGAGGTCCAGTGAGCAGTTCTTC
TRBD1	TRBJ1-2	few	TRBV12-3/TRBV12-4	CASRPGQGAGGYTF	TGTGCCAGCAGGCCCGGACAGGGGGCCGGTGGCTACACCTTC
.	TRBJ1-4	.	TRBV27	CASSLLGADEKLFF	TGTGCCAGCAGTTTATTAGGGGCCGACGAAAAACTGTTTTTT
.	TRBJ2-5	.	TRBV6-5	CASSTRGTVGETQYF	TGTGCCAGCAGCACCCGCGGGACTGTTGGGGAGACCCAGTACTTC
TRBD2	TRBJ2-1	.	TRBV25-1	CASGGLAGVRLYEQFF	TGTGCCAGCGGGGGACTAGCGGGAGTCCGGTTGTATGAGCAGTTCTTC
.	TRBJ1-2	.	TRBV25-1	CASSDQISGFTGYTF	TGTGCCAGCAGTGACCAGATTAGCGGATTTACCGGCTACACCTTC
.	TRBJ1-3	.	TRBV7-2	CASSSQVGNTIYF	TGTGCCAGCAGCTCACAGGTCGGAAACACCATATATTTT
TRBD1	TRBJ2-5	few	TRBV29-1	CSTLGTGQETQYF	TGCAGCACACTGGGGACAGGGCAAGAGACCCAGTACTTC
.	TRBJ2-7	.	TRBV19	CASSTNRDGLEQYF	TGTGCCAGTAGTACAAACCGGGACGGCCTCGAGCAGTACTTC
TRBD1	TRBJ2-5	.	TRBV5-1	CASSPRQGAGETQYF	TGCGCCAGCAGCCCCAGGCAGGGGGCAGGAGAGACCCAGTACTTC
TRBD1	TRBJ2-5	.	TRBV19	CASQSRGPGETQYF	TGTGCCTCACAATCCAGGGGGCCGGGAGAGACCCAGTACTTC
TRBD1	TRBJ2-7	.	TRBV27	CASSLSMTGGEQYF	TGTGCCAGCAGTTTATCGATGACAGGGGGCGAGCAGTACTTC
TRBD2	TRBJ2-1	.	TRBV12-3/TRBV12-4	CASSLVGTINEQFF	TGTGCCAGCAGTTTAGTTGGGACTATCAATGAGCAGTTCTTC
.	TRBJ2-1	.	TRBV27	CASSLPGRYEQFF	TGTGCCAGCAGTTTACCGGGGAGGTATGAGCAGTTCTTC
TRBD1	TRBJ1-2	.	TRBV5-4	CASSLPNRQGSEGYTF	TGTGCCAGCAGCTTACCCAACCGACAGGGAAGTGAGGGCTACACCTTC
TRBD1	TRBJ2-5	few	TRBV7-2	CASRPDRAQTQYF	TGTGCCAGCAGACCGGACAGGGCCCAGACCCAGTACTTC
TRBD1	TRBJ1-1	few	TRBV6-5	CASSYSTGDTEAFF	TGTGCCAGCAGTTACTCGACAGGGGACACTGAAGCTTTCTTT
.	TRBJ2-7	.	TRBV10-3	CAISEWDGSYEQYF	TGTGCCATCAGTGAATGGGACGGTTCCTACGAGCAGTACTTC
.	TRBJ1-5	.	TRBV30	CAWRGQGAGGVYSNQPQHF	TGTGCCTGGAGGGGGCAAGGGGCAGGTGGGGTATATAGCAATCAGCCCCAGCATTTT
.	TRBJ2-1	few	TRBV30	CAWSVWTSYNEQFF	TGTGCCTGGAGTGTATGGACTTCTTACAATGAGCAGTTCTTC
TRBD1	TRBJ2-3	.	TRBV6-1	CASSAYPGQITDTQYF	TGTGCCAGCAGTGCCTACCCGGGACAGATCACAGATACGCAGTATTTT
.	TRBJ1-4	.	TRBV30	CACVAPGNEKLFF	TGTGCCTGCGTCGCACCGGGAAATGAAAAACTGTTTTTT
TRBD1	TRBJ2-5	few	TRBV29-1	CSVRFGQGSVETQYF	TGCAGCGTCAGATTCGGACAGGGTAGTGTGGAGACCCAGTACTTC
.	TRBJ2-2	few	TRBV5-6	CASSPSGWALGTGELFF	TGTGCCAGCAGCCCCTCGGGGTGGGCGCTGGGCACCGGGGAGCTGTTTTTT
TRBD2	TRBJ2-5	.	TRBV5-4	CASSLEGSGSQETQYF	TGTGCCAGCAGCTTGGAAGGTAGCGGGAGTCAAGAGACCCAGTACTTC
.	TRBJ2-7	.	TRBV29-1	CSVEGYGGLTYEQYF	TGCAGCGTTGAAGGGTACGGGGGGCTGACCTACGAGCAGTACTTC
TRBD2	TRBJ2-3	.	TRBV30	CAWTTSGTDTQYF	TGTGCCTGGACGACTAGCGGGACAGATACGCAGTATTTT
.	TRBJ1-3	large	TRBV30	CAWSLGTGNTIYF	TGTGCCTGGAGTCTTGGGACTGGAAACACCATATATTTT
.	TRBJ2-5	few	TRBV20-1	CSASAVADNTQYF	TGCAGTGCTAGTGCGGTAGCGGACAATACCCAGTACTTC
.	TRBJ1-4	.	TRBV23-1	CASSQNGGCNEKLFF	TGCGCCAGCAGTCAGAACGGGGGCTGTAATGAAAAACTGTTTTTT
.	TRBJ1-2	few	TRBV19	CASTATDLYGYTF	TGTGCCAGTACCGCGACAGACCTCTATGGCTACACCTTC
TRBD2	TRBJ2-3	.	TRBV5-1	CASSLVGLAGTSTDTQYF	TGCGCCAGCAGCTTGGTCGGACTAGCGGGGACTAGCACAGATACGCAGTATTTT
TRBD1	TRBJ1-1	.	TRBV6-5	CASSTGALNTEAFF	TGTGCCAGCAGTACAGGGGCCCTGAACACTGAAGCTTTCTTT
.	TRBJ2-2	.	TRBV12-3/TRBV12-4	CASSLQGGTGELFF	TGTGCCAGCAGTTTGCAGGGGGGCACCGGGGAGCTGTTTTTT
TRBD1	TRBJ1-2	.	TRBV11-2	CASSLEPYSGGYGYTF	TGTGCCAGCAGCTTAGAGCCATATTCAGGGGGCTATGGCTACACCTTC
TRBD1	TRBJ2-5	.	TRBV19	CASRRDRVETQYF	TGTGCCAGTAGGAGGGACAGGGTAGAGACCCAGTACTTC
TRBD2	TRBJ2-1	few	TRBV7-2	CASSSGLAGHNEQFF	TGTGCCAGCAGCTCGGGACTAGCGGGGCACAATGAGCAGTTCTTC